One TCR beta chain is described in this entry. CDR3 length: 18 amino acids. CDR1 is WSHSY, CDR2 SAAADI, per germline. V dropped 4 bases and J dropped 4 bases, with 25 bases sitting between them. This entry belongs to a study of control samples from healthy donors and cancer patients. Libraries were prepared by immunoSEQ multiplex PCR; TCRdb keeps only in-frame clonotypes and omits some of them. Here the sample spans some 120,000 clones, 93% being singletons. V and J are TRBV10-2 and TRBJ1-2, with D unresolved. This TCR was sampled from a man aged 25-40 years in good health. Sequencing was done on a sample of blood. The CDR3 sequence: CASSGSPPPEAQSYGYTF. The CDR3 nucleotides read TGCGCCAGCAGTGGATCACCTCCGCCCGAGGCCCAGTCCTATGGCTACACCTTC.